A single sample gave rise to the 23 T cell receptor beta chains below, sequenced in a study of cytomegalovirus exposure and HLA in healthy donors. PCR was performed using 60 Vbeta and 13 Jbeta primers. Using immunoSEQ multiplex PCR, the repertoire was profiled, and TCRdb retains in-frame clones only, with some absent. The sample includes roughly 150,000 clones, around three quarters seen only once; the top ten take 3.1%. Sequencing was carried out using PBMCs. The receptor set was obtained from a male donor in good health and CMV-seronegative.

The V and J genes are TRBV28 and TRBJ1-3; D remains ambiguous. Trimming stripped 6 bases from V and 6 bases from J, with 21 bases between. Germline V CDR1 and CDR2: MDHEN, SYDVKM. CDR3 size: 16 residues. CDR3 residues: CASRKGGLVLANTIYF. The DNA of the CDR3 is TGTGCCAGCAGGAAAGGCGGTCTAGTATTAGCAAACACCATATATTTT. The full variable domain, its missing parts supplied by reference TRBV28 and TRBJ1-3, is DVKVTQSSRYLVKRTGEKVFLECVQDMDHENMFWYRQDPGLGLRLIYFSYDVKMKEKGDIPEGYSVSREKKERFSLILESASTNQTSMYLCASRKGGLVLANTIYFGEGSWLTVV.

The V and J genes are TRBV5-6 and TRBJ2-2; a weak D match, TRBD1 (6 bases). Trimming left V 3 bases short and J 2 bases short, with 17 bases between. Germline CDR1 is SGHDT and CDR2 is YYEEEE. This CDR3 comprises 17 residues. The CDR3 reads CASSSILRDTNTGELFF. The CDR3 DNA follows: TGTGCCAGCAGCTCAATACTCCGGGACACCAACACCGGGGAGCTGTTTTTT.

This clone was seen only once. The chain joins TRBV9 to TRBJ2-1; TRBD1 matches 11 bases. Germline V lookup: CDR1 SGDLS, CDR2 YYNGEE. V trimming: 7 bases; J trimming: 5 bases; junction bases outside the gene matches: 5. CDR3 length: 14 residues. The CDR3 sequence is CASQPGQGDNEQFF. CDR3 in DNA: TGTGCCAGCCAGCCGGGACAGGGGGACAATGAGCAGTTCTTC.

V is TRBV6-1 and J is TRBJ1-5, with 8 bases lining up with TRBD1. With V trimmed by 4 bases and J by 2 bases, 10 bases remained unmatched. The CDR3 is made up of 17 amino acids. Germline V CDR1 and CDR2: MNHNS, SASEGT. The CDR3 coding sequence is TGTGCCAGCAGTGGAAGGACAGGGATTGTTGGCAATCAGCCCCAGCATTTT. It encodes CASSGRTGIVGNQPQHF.

The genes are TRBV4-2 and TRBJ1-2; TRBD1 might be the D (6 bases). Trimming removed 0 bases from V and 0 bases from J, with 8 bases in between. The CDR3 totals 15 residues. Looked up from germline, CDR1 is LGHNA and CDR2 is YNFKEQ. In nucleotides, the CDR3 is TGTGCCAGCAGCCAAGAGCAGGGGTCTAACTATGGCTACACCTTC. Its protein is CASSQEQGSNYGYTF.

The CDR3 DNA is TGTGCCGCGTCTTTACAGGGTTCACCCCTCCACTTT. Protein: CAASLQGSPLHF. This rearrangement joins TRBV6-6 to TRBJ1-6, with TRBD1 as a possible D gene (6 bases). This CDR3 region has 12 residues. Per germline, CDR1 MNHNY and CDR2 SVGAGI (reference sequence). V dropped 11 bases and J dropped 9 bases, with 14 bases sitting between them.

Here the CDR3 reads CASSLVSGGFKDEQFF. CDR3 sequence (DNA): TGTGCCAGCAGCTTAGTTAGCGGGGGGTTTAAGGATGAGCAGTTCTTC. The rearrangement joins TRBV7-9 to TRBJ2-1, with 10 bases matching TRBD2. V trimming: 1 base; J trimming: 8 bases; junction bases outside the gene matches: 8. Germline V gene lookup returns CDR1 SEHNR and CDR2 FQNEAQ (reference sequence). The CDR3 is 16 amino acids. Complete variable domain (other parts from reference TRBV7-9 and TRBJ2-1): DTGVSQNPRHKITKRGQNVTFRCDPISEHNRLYWYRQTLGQGPEFLTYFQNEAQLEKSRLLSDRFSAERPKGSFSTLEIQRTEQGDSAMYLCASSLVSGGFKDEQFFGPGTRLTVL.

The DNA for the CDR3 is TGCAGCGTTGTAGGACAGGGGGGTTACGAGCAGTACTTC. As protein: CSVVGQGGYEQYF. V and J are TRBV29-1 and TRBJ2-7; 10 bases line up with TRBD1. Looked up from germline, CDR1 is SQVTM and CDR2 is ANQGSEA. CDR3 length: 13 amino acids. After removal of 4 bases from V and 4 bases from J, the junction contained 4 bases not matched to a gene.

In this sample, this clone turned up once. This rearrangement joins TRBV6-6 to TRBJ1-6; D not certain. CDR3 size: 14 residues. With 6 bases removed from V and 1 base from J, the gap between germline ends came to 7 bases. Germline V gene data show CDR1 as MNHNY and CDR2 as SVGAGI (reference sequence). The CDR3 sequence is CASRVESYNSPLHF. CDR3 DNA: TGTGCCAGCAGGGTGGAGTCCTATAATTCACCCCTCCACTTT.

The V gene is TRBV30, the J gene TRBJ1-1; D is undetermined. Trimming stripped 2 bases from V and 5 bases from J, with 12 bases between. The CDR3 runs 13 residues. CDR1 GTSNPN and CDR2 SVGIG come from the germline V gene (reference sequence). The CDR3 coding sequence is TGTGCCTGGAGTCGGCTAGGTGTGACTGAAGCTTTCTTT. It yields the protein CAWSRLGVTEAFF. Variable domain in full (rest from reference TRBV30 and TRBJ1-1): SQTIHQWPATLVQPVGSPLSLECTVEGTSNPNLYWYRQAAGRGLQLLFYSVGIGQISSEVPQNLSASRPQDRQFILSSKKLLLSDSGFYLCAWSRLGVTEAFFGQGTRLTVV.

The chain recombines TRBV11-2 with TRBJ1-1, with unresolved D. The CDR3 length is 14 residues. CDR1 and CDR2 (germline): SGHAT, FQNNGV. V shed 2 bases and J shed 0 bases, with 7 bases lying between them. The CDR3 region is CASSLTDMNTEAFF. In nucleotides, the CDR3 is TGTGCCAGCAGCTTAACAGATATGAACACTGAAGCTTTCTTT.

The chain couples TRBV9 to TRBJ2-2; 10 bases are a match to TRBD2. This CDR3 spans 17 amino acids. V lost 2 bases and J lost 7; bases outside the gene matches: 11. In germline, CDR1 is SGDLS, CDR2 YYNGEE. The chain's CDR3 is CASSVDFLAGAGGELFF. The CDR3, as DNA: TGTGCCAGCAGCGTCGATTTTCTAGCGGGGGCGGGCGGGGAGCTGTTTTTT.

The chain joins TRBV30 to TRBJ2-7, with TRBD2 matching over 7 bases. V lost 5 bases, J lost 1 base, and 8 bases stayed unmatched. Germline V gene lookup returns CDR1 GTSNPN and CDR2 SVGIG (reference sequence). This CDR3 contains 14 residues. CDR3 nucleotides: TGTGCCTGGGATAAAGCGGGGCCATCCTACGAGCAGTACTTC. This sequence encodes CAWDKAGPSYEQYF.

The rearrangement uses TRBV5-1 and TRBJ1-4, with D tentatively TRBD1 (5 bases). Germline V gene sequence: CDR1 SGHRS, CDR2 YFSETQ. This CDR3 is 15 amino acids long. With 0 bases removed from V and 3 bases from J, the gap between germline ends came to 9 bases. CDR3 sequence reads: CASSLDRQANEKLFF. CDR3 nucleotides: TGCGCCAGCAGCTTGGACAGGCAAGCTAATGAAAAACTGTTTTTT.

The chain carries TRBV7-3 and TRBJ2-3; D is uncertain. Germline V lookup: CDR1 SGHTA, CDR2 FQGTGA. The CDR3 contains 14 residues. Trimming cost V 5 bases and J 1 base, with 10 bases left between them. The CDR3: CASSRDSGTDTQYF. In nucleotides, the CDR3 is TGTGCCAGCAGCCGAGACTCAGGCACAGATACGCAGTATTTT.

The rearrangement joins TRBV9 to TRBJ1-2, with TRBD1 matching 7 bases. CDR1 is SGDLS, CDR2 YYNGEE, per germline. With V trimmed by 3 bases and J by 8 bases, 7 bases remained unmatched. This CDR3 spans 13 amino acids. The chain's CDR3 is CASSAVTGNGYTF. The CDR3 DNA follows: TGTGCCAGCAGCGCCGTGACAGGGAACGGCTACACCTTC.

The J gene is TRBJ2-7, the V gene TRBV5-1; a weak D match, TRBD2 (5 bases). This CDR3 spans 14 amino acids. From germline, CDR1 is SGHRS and CDR2 YFSETQ. V shed 3 bases and J shed 2 bases, with 12 bases lying between them. The CDR3 spells CASSSHTGTYEQYF. The CDR3 DNA reads as TGCGCCAGCAGCTCACACACGGGGACCTACGAGCAGTACTTC.

This chain connects TRBV11-2 to TRBJ1-2, with TRBD1 as a possible D gene (6 bases). CDR1 is SGHAT and CDR2 is FQNNGV in the germline V gene. V was clipped by 2 bases and J by 6 bases, with 13 bases between them. The CDR3 loop spans 14 amino acids. CDR3 protein: CASSLRSGEDGYTF. The CDR3 coding sequence is TGTGCCAGCAGCTTAAGATCAGGGGAAGATGGCTACACCTTC.

The chain couples TRBV19 to TRBJ1-5; 7 bases are a match to TRBD1. The junction had 8 bases not matched to a gene; V was cut back by 7 bases and J by 2 bases. CDR1 is LNHDA and CDR2 is SQIVND in the germline V gene (reference sequence). The CDR3 has 15 residues. For the CDR3, the DNA is TGTGCCAGTACCCCCACAGGGGAAGGCAATCAGCCCCAGCATTTT. The encoded protein is CASTPTGEGNQPQHF.

The chain carries TRBV7-2 and TRBJ2-5; 7 bases agree with TRBD1. The J call is in doubt because the DNA end fits TRBJ2-7 better. Germline values: CDR1 SGHTA, CDR2 FQGNSA. CDR3 length equals 14 residues. CDR3 sequence reads: CASSLQQGAYEQYF. CDR3 nucleotides: TGTGCCAGCAGCTTACAGCAGGGGGCCTACGAGCAGTACTTC.

The CDR3 loop reads CASSPADTQYF. CDR3 in DNA: TGTGCCAGCAGCCCCGCAGATACGCAGTATTTT. The chain combines TRBV7-9 with TRBJ2-3; D call uncertain. Germline loops: CDR1 SEHNR, CDR2 FQNEAQ (reference sequence). The CDR3 covers 11 residues. The V and J ends lost 5 bases and 4 bases respectively, with 4 bases between them.

V usage is TRBV19 and J usage is TRBJ2-1; TRBD1 agrees at 7 bases. With 9 bases clipped from V and 3 bases from J, the junction kept 11 bases outside the gene matches. The germline CDR1 and CDR2 sequences are LNHDA and SQIVND (reference sequence). The CDR3 is 15 residues long. CDR3 protein: CASKKDRTSYNEQFF. For the CDR3, the DNA is TGTGCCAGCAAGAAGGACAGGACAAGCTACAATGAGCAGTTCTTC. Supplemented by reference TRBV19 and TRBJ2-1, the full variable domain reads DGGITQSPKYLFRKEGQNVTLSCEQNLNHDAMYWYRQDPGQGLRLIYYSQIVNDFQKGDIAEGYSVSREKKESFPLTVTSAQKNPTAFYLCASKKDRTSYNEQFFGPGTRLTVL.

J is TRBJ2-3 and V is TRBV9; maybe TRBD1 (5 bases). V lost 3 bases, J lost 1 base, and 9 bases lay in between. Germline V gives CDR1 SGDLS, CDR2 YYNGEE. The CDR3 covers 14 residues. The DNA of the CDR3 is TGTGCCAGCAGCGAGGACACCCGCACAGATACGCAGTATTTT. The encoded protein is CASSEDTRTDTQYF.